A single sample gave rise to the 32 T cell receptor beta chains below, sequenced in a study of cytomegalovirus exposure and HLA in healthy donors. PCR involved 60 Vbeta and 13 Jbeta primers. Using immunoSEQ multiplex PCR, the repertoire was profiled, and TCRdb retains in-frame clones only, with some absent. The repertoire has over 150,000 clones, around 86% of them found once; the top ten carry around 0.91%. What was sequenced was PBMCs. Receptors were obtained from a girl aged 2-15 years in good health and CMV-seropositive.

CDR3 protein: CASLTGGNQPQHF. The CDR3 nucleotides are TGTGCCAGTCTCACAGGGGGCAATCAGCCCCAGCATTTT. This chain joins TRBV28 and TRBJ1-5; TRBD1 matches at 7 bases. The germline gives CDR1 MDHEN, CDR2 SYDVKM. The V gene end was trimmed by 9 bases and the J gene end by 2 bases; junction bases not matched to a gene: 4. CDR3 length equals 13 residues.

This rearrangement joins TRBV6-1 to TRBJ2-7; TRBD1 agrees at 10 bases. The junction had 13 bases not matched to a gene; V was cut back by 3 bases and J by 5 bases. In germline, CDR1 is MNHNS, CDR2 SASEGT. This CDR3 has 17 residues. As DNA, the CDR3 is TGTGCCAGCAGTGATGGGGCATGGGACAGGGGAACCGACGAGCAGTACTTC. Amino acids: CASSDGAWDRGTDEQYF.

This clone was picked up one time. The chain couples TRBV27 to TRBJ2-1, with D unresolved. The germline gives CDR1 MNHEY, CDR2 SMNVEV (reference sequence). The ends were cut back, 2 bases at V and 8 bases at J, with 7 bases in the middle. This CDR3 contains 12 residues. CDR3 loop: CASSLRGDEQFF. DNA of the CDR3: TGTGCCAGCAGTTTAAGAGGCGATGAGCAGTTCTTC.

This clone has only a few counts. This sequence joins TRBV2 and TRBJ1-5; possibly TRBD1 for D (6 bases). Germline CDR1 reads SNHLY; CDR2 reads FYNNEI. The CDR3 is 14 amino acids. Trimming cost V 6 bases and J 4 bases, with 13 bases left between them. The CDR3 DNA reads TGTGCCAGCAGCATGCCACAGGGTAATCAGCCCCAGCATTTT. This sequence encodes CASSMPQGNQPQHF.

The chain recombines TRBV28 with TRBJ1-2; TRBD1 matches at 8 bases. The germline V gene encodes CDR1 MDHEN and CDR2 SYDVKM. Trimming cost V 3 bases and J 4 bases; bases outside gene matches: 1. CDR3 length: 13 amino acids. The CDR3 DNA reads TGTGCCAGCAGTTTCGACAGGGGCTATGGCTACACCTTC. Its translation is CASSFDRGYGYTF.

Only one count was recorded for this clone. V gene TRBV30 combines with J gene TRBJ2-2; D is possibly TRBD1 (7 bases). The CDR3 spans 18 residues. Germline lookup yields CDR1 GTSNPN and CDR2 SVGIG (reference sequence). Trimming pared 0 bases from V and 2 bases from J, leaving 19 bases between. For the CDR3, the DNA is TGTGCCTGGAGTGTTAGAGGCAGGGGGGACTTCAACACCGGGGAGCTGTTTTTT. This gives the protein CAWSVRGRGDFNTGELFF.

The chain carries TRBV6-1 and TRBJ2-3, with a possible D match to TRBD2 (6 bases). The CDR3 covers 14 residues. Trimming removed 7 bases at V and 4 bases at J, with 15 bases between. Germline V gene sequence: CDR1 MNHNS, CDR2 SASEGT. The CDR3 loop reads CASTRREEADTQYF. Here the CDR3 DNA reads TGTGCCAGCACTAGGAGGGAAGAGGCAGATACGCAGTATTTT.

This clone occurred a few times. Compared with germline, one end of the junction differs, possibly owing to a read error. The chain uses TRBV29-1 and TRBJ2-7; 12 bases are shared with TRBD1. This CDR3 has 14 amino acids. The germline gives CDR1 SQVTM, CDR2 ANQGSEA. CDR3 region: CSVEARDRGLQQYF. CDR3 bases: TGCAGCGTCGAAGCCCGGGACAGGGGGCTCCAGCAGTACTTC.

The chain joins TRBV6-1 to TRBJ1-2, with D possibly TRBD1 on 5 matching bases. Germline CDR1 reads MNHNS; CDR2 reads SASEGT. With 1 base removed from V and 7 bases from J, the gap between germline ends came to 10 bases. The CDR3 covers 13 residues. The CDR3 DNA reads as TGTGCCAGCAGTGAAGTCGGGAGGGGTGGCTACACCTTC. It codes for CASSEVGRGGYTF.

The rearrangement uses TRBV30 and TRBJ2-3; 10 bases agree with TRBD2. The CDR3 length is 19 residues. Germline V gives CDR1 GTSNPN, CDR2 SVGIG (reference sequence). Germline trimming cut 2 bases from V and 1 base from J; bases unmatched to any gene: 15. The DNA for the CDR3 is TGTGCCTGGAGTAACGTCAGGCTAGCGGGAGTGGGGGGCACAGATACGCAGTATTTT. It yields the protein CAWSNVRLAGVGGTDTQYF.

The chain is built from TRBV5-4 and TRBJ2-3; D gene uncertain. The germline V and J ends were trimmed by 4 bases and 0 bases, with 9 bases remaining between them. From germline, CDR1 is SGHNT and CDR2 YYREEE (reference sequence). This CDR3 contains 14 residues. CDR3 nucleotides: TGTGCCAGCAGCCACCCCTATAGCACAGATACGCAGTATTTT. It encodes CASSHPYSTDTQYF.

This clone showed up just a few times. The CDR3 nucleotides are TGCGCCAGCAGCCCCTCTCCAGGGTGGAATCAGCCCCAGCATTTT. This encodes CASSPSPGWNQPQHF. The genes are TRBV5-1 and TRBJ1-5; maybe TRBD1 (5 bases). With 4 bases removed from V and 4 bases from J, the gap between germline ends came to 15 bases. Germline lookup yields CDR1 SGHRS and CDR2 YFSETQ. The CDR3 sequence is 15 residues long.

The rearrangement links TRBV29-1 to TRBJ2-7; the D gene is possibly TRBD2 (7 bases). This CDR3 is built from 13 residues. Looked up from germline, CDR1 is SQVTM and CDR2 is ANQGSEA. The germline V and J ends were trimmed by 6 bases and 0 bases, with 12 bases remaining between them. CDR3 nucleotide sequence: TGCAGCGTCGGGGGGCTTTCCTCCTACGAGCAGTACTTC. Its protein is CSVGGLSSYEQYF.

J is TRBJ2-7 and V is TRBV6-5; D is ambiguous. This CDR3 has 12 amino acids. The germline V gene encodes CDR1 MNHEY and CDR2 SVGAGI. The germline V and J ends were trimmed by 4 bases and 6 bases, with 10 bases remaining between them. This CDR3 is CASSSSRVEQYF. CDR3 DNA sequence: TGTGCCAGCAGTTCCAGTCGGGTCGAGCAGTACTTC.

The V gene is TRBV28, the J gene TRBJ1-2; D call uncertain. V lost 3 bases and J lost 5, with 13 bases in between. The CDR3 loop spans 14 amino acids. Looked up from germline, CDR1 is MDHEN and CDR2 is SYDVKM. CDR3 coding DNA: TGTGCCAGCAGTTTTTCCGGGGTGGAATATGGCTACACCTTC. Protein: CASSFSGVEYGYTF.

This rearrangement joins TRBV4-2 to TRBJ1-5, with a possible D match to TRBD1 (6 bases). There are 14 residues in the CDR3. The V end lost 0 bases, the J end lost 6 bases, and 9 bases lay between the germline ends. CDR1 and CDR2 from the germline V gene are LGHNA and YNFKEQ. CDR3 nucleotide sequence: TGTGCCAGCAGCCAAGATCAGGGGCTTCAGCCCCAGCATTTT. The encoded protein is CASSQDQGLQPQHF.

The chain employs TRBV4-1 and TRBJ1-2, with 7 bases lining up with TRBD1. Unmatched junction bases numbered 8, after V lost 1 base and J lost 3 bases. Per germline, CDR1 MGHRA and CDR2 YSYEKL. The CDR3 is made up of 16 amino acids. The CDR3 reads CASSQAAQGFDYGYTF. The CDR3 DNA is TGCGCCAGCAGCCAAGCGGCACAGGGGTTTGACTATGGCTACACCTTC.

This clone turned up a few times. The chain carries TRBV29-1 and TRBJ1-1, with no clear D. The CDR3 covers 11 residues. Deletions cut 3 bases from V and 2 bases from J, with 4 bases between. The germline V gene encodes CDR1 SQVTM and CDR2 ANQGSEA. CDR3 region: CSVDRNTEAFF. CDR3 sequence (DNA): TGCAGCGTTGACAGAAACACTGAAGCTTTCTTT.

This sequence joins TRBV5-1 and TRBJ2-5; 15 bases are shared with TRBD2. The CDR3 totals 19 residues. From germline, CDR1 is SGHRS and CDR2 YFSETQ. With V trimmed by 3 bases and J by 5 bases, 14 bases remained unmatched. CDR3 region: CASSSGGTSGRPTRETQYF. As DNA, the CDR3 is TGCGCCAGCAGCTCGGGGGGGACTAGCGGGAGGCCCACCCGGGAGACCCAGTACTTC.

The chain employs TRBV10-3 and TRBJ2-5, with 12 bases that match TRBD1. V lost 6 bases to trimming and J lost 4 bases; unmatched junction nucleotides: 3. The germline V gene has CDR1 ENHRY and CDR2 SYGVKD. CDR3 length equals 14 residues. The CDR3 is CAIRGQGAGETQYF. CDR3 DNA sequence: TGTGCCATCAGGGGACAGGGGGCAGGAGAGACCCAGTACTTC.

V usage is TRBV30 and J usage is TRBJ1-2; D is unresolved. Trimming pared 5 bases from V and 4 bases from J, leaving 14 bases between. Germline V gene lookup returns CDR1 GTSNPN and CDR2 SVGIG (reference sequence). The CDR3 extends over 13 amino acids. CDR3 loop: CAWGRLSGYGYTF. The CDR3 DNA reads as TGTGCCTGGGGTCGCTTGAGCGGCTATGGCTACACCTTC. Full variable domain (missing parts from reference TRBV30 and TRBJ1-2): SQTIHQWPATLVQPVGSPLSLECTVEGTSNPNLYWYRQAAGRGLQLLFYSVGIGQISSEVPQNLSASRPQDRQFILSSKKLLLSDSGFYLCAWGRLSGYGYTFGSGTRLTVV.

V usage is TRBV28 and J usage is TRBJ1-5; possible D gene TRBD1, 5 bases. V was clipped by 5 bases and J by 16 bases, with 12 bases between them. The CDR3 is 10 residues long. Germline-derived CDR1 and CDR2 are MDHEN and SYDVKM. This CDR3 is CASSLGPGHF. CDR3 DNA sequence: TGTGCCAGCAGTCTGGGGCCCGGACATTTT.

The genes are TRBV6-5 and TRBJ2-2; TRBD2 is a possible D gene (6 bases). Germline V gene lookup returns CDR1 MNHEY and CDR2 SVGAGI. The CDR3 has 14 residues. V gave up 2 bases and J gave up 7 bases, with 11 bases separating them. DNA for the CDR3: TGTGCCAGCAGTTACGGGGGGAAGGGCGGGGAGCTGTTTTTT. This codes for CASSYGGKGGELFF.

There are a few counts of this clone. CDR3 protein: CASSTLQGNLAEAFF. CDR3 sequence (DNA): TGTGCCAGCAGTACACTACAGGGTAATCTTGCTGAAGCTTTCTTT. The chain recombines TRBV27 with TRBJ1-1; D is perhaps TRBD1 (6 bases). The CDR3 spans 15 residues. Trimming removed 5 bases at V and 6 bases at J, with 19 bases between. The germline V gene has CDR1 MNHEY and CDR2 SMNVEV (reference sequence).

This clone was counted only a few times. This chain's CDR3 is CASSPRDLNEQFF. For the CDR3, the DNA is TGTGCCAGCTCACCCCGGGACTTAAATGAGCAGTTCTTC. The rearrangement links TRBV18 to TRBJ2-1; maybe TRBD2 (6 bases). From germline, CDR1 is KGHSH and CDR2 LQKENI. The CDR3 is made up of 13 amino acids. Between the trimmed V and J ends, which lost 3 bases and 7 bases, there was a span of 10 bases.

The chain uses TRBV9 and TRBJ2-7; maybe TRBD2 (6 bases). V was clipped by 3 bases and J by 3 bases, with 22 bases between them. The CDR3 runs 17 residues. CDR1 is SGDLS and CDR2 is YYNGEE in the germline V gene. The CDR3 is CASSASSGTPTNYEQYF. The CDR3, as DNA: TGTGCCAGCAGCGCCTCATCCGGGACTCCGACCAACTACGAGCAGTACTTC. Combining the CDR3 with reference TRBV9 and TRBJ2-7 gives the whole variable domain DSGVTQTPKHLITATGQRVTLRCSPRSGDLSVYWYQQSLDQGLQFLIQYYNGEERAKGNILERFSAQQFPDLHSELNLSSLELGDSALYFCASSASSGTPTNYEQYFGPGTRLTVT.

This chain joins TRBV5-1 and TRBJ2-2; 9 bases match TRBD2. The ends lost 0 bases at V and 2 bases at J; junction bases unmatched: 5. The germline gives CDR1 SGHRS, CDR2 YFSETQ. This CDR3 is built from 17 residues. As DNA, the CDR3 is TGCGCCAGCAGCTTGGTACCGGGACTAGCTAACACCGGGGAGCTGTTTTTT. Its protein is CASSLVPGLANTGELFF.

This clone was detected a few times. The chain joins TRBV4-1 to TRBJ1-4; possibly TRBD1 for D (5 bases). The germline V gene has CDR1 MGHRA and CDR2 YSYEKL. The CDR3 spans 16 residues. V was trimmed by 4 bases and J by 6 bases, leaving 18 bases between them. The CDR3 sequence is CASSRGDRGNDEKLFF. As DNA, the CDR3 is TGCGCCAGCAGCCGGGGGGACCGGGGAAATGATGAAAAACTGTTTTTT.

This rearrangement joins TRBV28 to TRBJ1-2, with 8 bases fitting TRBD1. Germline V gene lookup returns CDR1 MDHEN and CDR2 SYDVKM. The CDR3 covers 13 residues. V was pared by 5 bases and J by 6 bases, with 5 bases of the junction left unmatched. CDR3 in amino acids: CASSIGTGNGYTF. The CDR3 nucleotides are TGTGCCAGCAGTATTGGGACAGGTAATGGCTACACCTTC.

This chain uses TRBV18 with TRBJ2-2, with 8 nucleotides matching TRBD1. Germline-derived CDR1 and CDR2 are KGHSH and LQKENI. Trimming removed 2 bases from V and 5 bases from J; junction bases left unmatched: 4. The CDR3 runs 15 residues. CDR3 residues: CASSPAGGRTGELFF. The CDR3 nucleotides read TGTGCCAGCTCACCAGCAGGGGGCCGGACCGGGGAGCTGTTTTTT.

The V call is TRBV29-1, the J call TRBJ1-1; D gene ambiguous. The V and J ends lost 4 bases and 0 bases respectively, with 6 bases between them. Germline CDR1 reads SQVTM; CDR2 reads ANQGSEA. This CDR3 has 12 amino acids. As DNA, the CDR3 is TGCAGCGTTGTGGCAGTGAACACTGAAGCTTTCTTT. Its translation is CSVVAVNTEAFF.

The chain recombines TRBV27 with TRBJ1-1, with a possible D match to TRBD1 (5 bases). Looked up from germline, CDR1 is MNHEY and CDR2 is SMNVEV (reference sequence). V lost 3 bases and J lost 4, with 15 bases in between. This CDR3 has 15 residues. CDR3: CASSLAGPLVTEAFF. The DNA for the CDR3 is TGTGCCAGCAGTTTGGCAGGGCCGCTGGTCACTGAAGCTTTCTTT.